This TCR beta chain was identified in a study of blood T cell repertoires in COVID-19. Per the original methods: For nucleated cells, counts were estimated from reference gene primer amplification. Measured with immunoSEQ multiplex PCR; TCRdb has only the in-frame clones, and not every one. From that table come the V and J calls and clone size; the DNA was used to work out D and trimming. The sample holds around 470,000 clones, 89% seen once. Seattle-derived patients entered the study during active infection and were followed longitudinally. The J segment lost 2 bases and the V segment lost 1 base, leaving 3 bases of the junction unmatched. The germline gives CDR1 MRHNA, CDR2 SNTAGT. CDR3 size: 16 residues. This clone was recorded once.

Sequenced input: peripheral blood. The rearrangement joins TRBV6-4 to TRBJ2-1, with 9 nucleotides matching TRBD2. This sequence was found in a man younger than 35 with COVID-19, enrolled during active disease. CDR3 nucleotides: TGTGCCAGCAGTGACTTGGGGACTAGCCCCTACAATGAGCAGTTCTTC. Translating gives CASSDLGTSPYNEQFF.